Listed below are T cell receptor beta chains from one sample, sequenced in a study of OX40 agonist ivuxolimab in advanced cancers. Only in-frame clones appear in the TCRdb table, and some are missing; sequencing was by immunoSEQ multiplex PCR. The sample has tens of thousands of clones; 75% to 90% are singletons. Specimen: CD4+ or CD8+ T cells sorted from blood, collected in a trial of the OX40 agonist ivuxolimab. The receptors derive from an adult with an advanced solid tumor such as melanoma, head and neck, liver or kidney cancer. Both conserved end residues are part of each CDR3. A D gene is named only where the DNA matches it firmly. Only some rows state a clone size, as once, few, many or a class for expanded clones.

d_gene	v_gene	j_gene	abundance	CDR3aa	CDR3nt
-	TRBV7-6	TRBJ2-7	-	CASSPGTPLSSYEQYF	TGTGCCAGCAGCCCTGGGACACCACTCAGCTCCTACGAGCAGTACTTC
-	TRBV5-1	TRBJ1-1	few	CASSLTGMVLNTEAFF	TGCGCCAGCAGCTTGACAGGGATGGTGTTGAACACTGAAGCTTTCTTT
TRBD2	TRBV9	TRBJ2-7	-	CASSVGAGGTYEQYF	TGTGCCAGCAGCGTAGGGGCGGGAGGTACCTACGAGCAGTACTTC
TRBD1	TRBV6-5	TRBJ2-1	-	CASSPDRGRGNEQFF	TGTGCCAGCAGCCCGGACAGGGGGCGAGGCAATGAGCAGTTCTTC
-	TRBV11-2	TRBJ2-1	-	CASSGGLKSSYNEQFF	TGTGCCAGCAGTGGGGGACTTAAAAGCTCCTACAATGAGCAGTTCTTC
TRBD1	TRBV6-5	TRBJ2-7	-	CASSANRGTYEQYF	TGTGCCAGCTCCGCGAACAGGGGCACGTACGAGCAGTACTTC
-	TRBV6-1	TRBJ2-7	once	CASSVHYEQYF	TGTGCCAGCAGTGTACACTACGAGCAGTACTTC
TRBD1	TRBV10-3	TRBJ1-1	-	CAISESSGTGGNEAFF	TGTGCCATCAGTGAAAGCTCCGGGACAGGGGGTAATGAAGCTTTCTTT
-	TRBV6-5	TRBJ1-1	-	CASSYDGLNTEAFF	TGTGCCAGCAGTTACGACGGACTGAACACTGAAGCTTTCTTT
-	TRBV19	TRBJ2-1	once	CASSIGALGNEQFF	TGTGCCAGTAGTATAGGGGCCCTCGGAAATGAGCAGTTCTTC
TRBD2	TRBV4-1	TRBJ2-3	-	CASSQASGRAYLTDTQYF	TGCGCCAGCAGCCAAGCTAGCGGGAGGGCCTATCTCACAGATACGCAGTATTTT
-	TRBV21-1	TRBJ2-7	once	CASSKASSGRTHSYEQYF	TGTGCCAGCAGCAAAGCTAGTAGCGGGAGGACTCACTCCTACGAGCAGTACTTC
TRBD2	TRBV4-1	TRBJ2-1	-	CASSPSGSSYNEQFF	TGCGCCAGCAGTCCTAGCGGGAGCTCCTACAATGAGCAGTTCTTC
TRBD2	TRBV5-4	TRBJ2-5	once	CASSRRLAGEEAQYF	TGTGCCAGCAGCCGGCGACTAGCGGGAGAGGAGGCCCAGTACTTC
-	TRBV28	TRBJ1-2	-	CASYSTNYGYTF	TGTGCCAGTTACAGCACTAACTATGGCTACACCTTC
TRBD2	TRBV5-6	TRBJ2-7	-	CASSLDGTSDEQYF	TGTGCCAGCAGCTTGGATGGGACTAGCGACGAGCAGTACTTC
-	TRBV15	TRBJ2-3	-	CAIRETAQDTQYF	TGTGCCATCAGGGAGACAGCACAAGATACGCAGTATTTT
TRBD2	TRBV5-1	TRBJ2-1	few	CASMGVIAGRYNEQFF	TGCGCCAGCATGGGAGTAATAGCGGGAAGGTACAATGAGCAGTTCTTC
-	TRBV11-1	TRBJ2-5	-	CASSFGTQETQYF	TGTGCCAGCAGCTTTGGGACCCAAGAGACCCAGTACTTC
TRBD2	TRBV7-3	TRBJ2-5	-	CASSRLAGGPGETQYF	TGTGCCAGCAGCAGACTAGCGGGAGGGCCTGGAGAGACCCAGTACTTC
TRBD2	TRBV9	TRBJ2-3	-	CASSARDYLDTQYF	TGTGCCAGCAGCGCCCGGGACTACTTGGATACGCAGTATTTT
TRBD2	TRBV15	TRBJ2-1	-	CATSTRTRSNEQFF	TGTGCCACCAGCACTAGGACTAGAAGCAATGAGCAGTTCTTC
TRBD2	TRBV18	TRBJ2-2	once	CASSPGTSMSGELFF	TGTGCCAGCTCACCGGGGACTAGCATGTCCGGGGAGCTGTTTTTT
-	TRBV7-3	TRBJ2-3	-	CASSQRGIADTQYF	TGTGCCAGCAGCCAACGCGGGATTGCAGATACGCAGTATTTT
-	TRBV19	TRBJ2-1	once	CASSERNEQFF	TGTGCCAGTAGTGAACGCAATGAGCAGTTCTTC
-	TRBV11-3	TRBJ2-7	-	CASSLNWGSYEQYF	TGTGCCAGCAGCTTAAATTGGGGATCCTACGAGCAGTACTTC
TRBD2	TRBV11-3	TRBJ2-5	-	CASSSLKREPFQETQYF	TGTGCCAGCAGCTCTTTAAAGCGGGAGCCTTTTCAAGAGACCCAGTACTTC
-	TRBV9	TRBJ1-3	-	CASSVTGRGSGNTIYF	TGTGCCAGCAGCGTTACAGGACGCGGGTCTGGAAACACCATATATTTT
-	TRBV29-1	TRBJ2-4	-	CSVGVGQNIQYF	TGCAGCGTTGGAGTGGGTCAAAACATTCAGTACTTC
-	TRBV6-6	TRBJ2-7	-	CASSYVGIQSYEQYF	TGTGCCAGCAGTTACGTAGGCATCCAGTCCTACGAGCAGTACTTC
-	TRBV6-5	TRBJ2-7	-	CASSYSSNSAYEQYF	TGTGCCAGCAGTTACTCGTCTAATTCGGCCTACGAGCAGTACTTC
-	TRBV27	TRBJ2-7	-	CASSPIPSDYEQYF	TGTGCCAGCAGTCCCATTCCCTCGGACTACGAGCAGTACTTC
-	TRBV11-2	TRBJ1-1	-	CASSPWVMNTEAFF	TGTGCCAGCAGCCCGTGGGTTATGAACACTGAAGCTTTCTTT
-	TRBV5-1	TRBJ2-3	-	CASSGGTGTDTQYF	TGCGCCAGCAGCGGAGGGACAGGCACAGATACGCAGTATTTT
TRBD2	TRBV4-2	TRBJ2-7	-	CASSQDTSGSYEQYF	TGTGCCAGCAGCCAAGATACTAGCGGGAGTTACGAGCAGTACTTC
-	TRBV9	TRBJ2-5	-	CASSGQVPETQYF	TGTGCCAGCAGCGGTCAAGTGCCGGAGACCCAGTACTTC
-	TRBV6-6	TRBJ1-1	-	CASRFAANTEAFF	TGTGCCAGCAGATTCGCAGCGAACACTGAAGCTTTCTTT
-	TRBV7-3	TRBJ2-1	-	CASSLGGTAYNEQFF	TGTGCCAGCAGCTTAGGGGGGACCGCCTACAATGAGCAGTTCTTC
-	TRBV2	TRBJ2-1	-	CASSLGISYSQFF	TGTGCCAGCAGCCTCGGGATTTCCTACTCGCAGTTCTTC